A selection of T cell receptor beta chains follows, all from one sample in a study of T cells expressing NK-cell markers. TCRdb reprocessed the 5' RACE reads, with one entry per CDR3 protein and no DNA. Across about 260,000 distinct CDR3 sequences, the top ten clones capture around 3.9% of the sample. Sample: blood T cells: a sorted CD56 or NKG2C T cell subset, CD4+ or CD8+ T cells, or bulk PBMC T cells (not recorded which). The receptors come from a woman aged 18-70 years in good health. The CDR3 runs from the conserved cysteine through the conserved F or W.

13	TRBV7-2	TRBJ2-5	CASSLEGAETQYF
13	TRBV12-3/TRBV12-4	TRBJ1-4	CASGREGGLKLFF
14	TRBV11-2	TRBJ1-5	CASSLEIGDRPQHF
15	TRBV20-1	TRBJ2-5	CSASASDRVQETQYF
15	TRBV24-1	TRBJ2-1	CATSDLGTTGNEQFF
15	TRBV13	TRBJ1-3	CASSSRTGTGNTIYF
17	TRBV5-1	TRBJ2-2	CASKWSPASGGAGELFF
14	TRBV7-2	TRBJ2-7	CASSPIGIPYEQYF
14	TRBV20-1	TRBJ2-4	CSAPRGLAKNIQYF
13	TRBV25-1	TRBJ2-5	CASSEPAGETQYF
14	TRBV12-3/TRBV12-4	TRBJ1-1	CASMVNGANTEAFF
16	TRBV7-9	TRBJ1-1	CASSSEDRDGNTEAFF
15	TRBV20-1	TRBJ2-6	CSAMTGGPGANVLTF
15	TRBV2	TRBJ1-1	CASSELGILDTEAFF
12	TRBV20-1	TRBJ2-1	CSAYRYGNEQFF
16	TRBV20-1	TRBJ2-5	CSARVSNRGLIETQYF
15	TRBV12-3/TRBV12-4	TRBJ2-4	CASSLDSLGKNIQYF
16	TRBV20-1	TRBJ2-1	CSASSPAVGFTNEQFF
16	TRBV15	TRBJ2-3	CATSRSGQGHTDTQYF
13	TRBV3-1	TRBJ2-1	CASSQARPSEQFF
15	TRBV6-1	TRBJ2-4	CASSSDRGVLNIQYF
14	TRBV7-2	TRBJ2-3	CATTRIGRTDTQYF
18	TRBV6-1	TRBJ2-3	CASSWTTERGGDVDTQYF
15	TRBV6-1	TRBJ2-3	CASSPNPGPVDTQYF
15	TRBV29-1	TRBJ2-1	CSATGTSGSYNEQFF
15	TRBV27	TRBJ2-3	CASSLYQASTDTQYF
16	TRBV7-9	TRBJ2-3	CASSLPVATTTDTQYF
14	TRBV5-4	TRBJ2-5	CASSLDQTEETQYF
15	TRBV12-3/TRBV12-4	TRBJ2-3	CASSSLTLSTDTQYF
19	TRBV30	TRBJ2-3	CAWYRIGGLAGVRTDTQYF
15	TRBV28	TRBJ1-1	CASTLVDRRNTEAFF
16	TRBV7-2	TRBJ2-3	CASSLAGRGPRDTQYF
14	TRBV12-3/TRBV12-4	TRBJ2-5	CASSLWLAQETQYF
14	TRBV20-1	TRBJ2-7	CSAVYGTGFYEQYF
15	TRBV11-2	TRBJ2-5	CASSLDREQGQTQYF
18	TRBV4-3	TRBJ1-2	CASSQATGRGRSNYGYTF
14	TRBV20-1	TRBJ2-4	CSARDRSSRLIRYF
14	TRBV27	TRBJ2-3	CASRGLGTTDTQYF
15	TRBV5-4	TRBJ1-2	CASSSPASPSEGYTF
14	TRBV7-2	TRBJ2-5	CASSFRDRQETQYF
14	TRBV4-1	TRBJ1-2	CASSQDQYWYGYTF
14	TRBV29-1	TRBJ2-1	CSVESLRARNEQFF
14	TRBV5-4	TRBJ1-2	CASNLGGVNYGYTF
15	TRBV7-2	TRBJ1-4	CASSRRTGDYEKLFF
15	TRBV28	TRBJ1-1	CAGHPSGQMNTEAFF
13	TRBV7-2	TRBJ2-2	CASRGGNTGELFF
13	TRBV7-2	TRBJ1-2	CASFISGMNGYTF